This T cell receptor (beta chain) was documented in a study of T cells in Graves' hyperthyroidism and ophthalmopathy. Study results and limitations: Separating ophthalmopathy from stable hyperthyroidism was achieved by a 13 V-J model.

Amplified TCR beta CDR3 regions came from RNA transcripts. With the HTBI primer set, the TCR CDR3 went through a first round of RT-PCR. One entry per CDR3 protein results from TCRdb running MiXCR on the multiplex PCR reads. The sample lists hundreds of thousands of distinct CDR3 sequences, about 14% occurring once. Germline-derived CDR1 and CDR2 are MRHNA and SNTAGT. The CDR3 runs 16 residues. Trimming removed 3 bases at V and 2 bases at J, with 16 bases between. About this clonotype itself: What it binds is not known.

The TCR originated in a woman aged 18-29 years with Graves' hyperthyroidism. The gene calls are TRBV6-4 and TRBJ1-2, with D possibly TRBD1 on 6 matching bases. What was sequenced was blood. The CDR3 DNA follows: TGTGCCAGCAGTGAATTACCCGGGACATTCAACTATGGCTACACCTTC. This codes for CASSELPGTFNYGYTF.